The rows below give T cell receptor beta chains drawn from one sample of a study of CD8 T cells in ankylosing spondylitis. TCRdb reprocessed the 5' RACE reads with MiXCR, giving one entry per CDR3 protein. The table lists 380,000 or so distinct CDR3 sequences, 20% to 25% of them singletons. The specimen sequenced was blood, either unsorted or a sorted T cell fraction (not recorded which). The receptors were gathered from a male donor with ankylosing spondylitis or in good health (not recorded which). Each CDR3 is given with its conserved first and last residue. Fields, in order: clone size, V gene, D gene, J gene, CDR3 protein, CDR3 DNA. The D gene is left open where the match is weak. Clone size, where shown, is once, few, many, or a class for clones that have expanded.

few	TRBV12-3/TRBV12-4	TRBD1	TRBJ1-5	CASSQGAIYSNQPQHF	TGTGCCAGCAGTCAGGGGGCCATATATAGCAATCAGCCCCAGCATTTT
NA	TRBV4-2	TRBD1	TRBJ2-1	CASSQDGDRADEQFF	TGTGCCAGCAGCCAAGATGGCGACAGGGCGGATGAGCAGTTCTTC
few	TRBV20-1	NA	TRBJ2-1	CSARDSFGQAGAYNEQFF	TGCAGTGCTAGAGATTCATTTGGCCAAGCTGGCGCCTACAATGAGCAGTTCTTC
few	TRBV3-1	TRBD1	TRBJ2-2	CASSPLPGQTTNTGELFF	TGTGCCAGCAGCCCACTACCGGGACAGACGACGAACACCGGGGAGCTGTTTTTT
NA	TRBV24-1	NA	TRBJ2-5	CATSDSDDGRETQYF	TGTGCCACCAGTGATTCGGACGACGGTCGGGAGACCCAGTACTTC
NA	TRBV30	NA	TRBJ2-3	CAWSVFVGTDTQYF	TGTGCCTGGAGTGTCTTCGTGGGAACAGATACGCAGTATTTT
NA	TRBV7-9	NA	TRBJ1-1	CASSPSTFVWAFF	TGTGCCAGCAGCCCTAGCACGTTCGTCTGGGCTTTCTTT
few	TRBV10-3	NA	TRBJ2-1	CAISESRVEEQFF	TGTGCCATCAGTGAATCGAGGGTTGAGGAGCAGTTCTTC
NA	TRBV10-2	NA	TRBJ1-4	CASSVGGRKLFF	TGCGCCAGCAGTGTAGGAGGGCGGAAACTGTTTTTT
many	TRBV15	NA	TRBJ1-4	CATSWLGGLFF	TGTGCCACCAGCTGGCTAGGGGGTCTGTTTTTT
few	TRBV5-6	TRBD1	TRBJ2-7	CASGTGGSPGSYEQYF	TGTGCCAGCGGGACAGGGGGATCCCCAGGCTCCTACGAGCAGTACTTC
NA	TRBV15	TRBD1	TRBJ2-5	CATRSTGEETQYF	TGTGCCACCAGGTCGACAGGGGAAGAGACCCAGTACTTC
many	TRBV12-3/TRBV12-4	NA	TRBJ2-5	CASSLARPPETQYF	TGTGCCAGCAGTTTAGCGAGACCCCCGGAGACCCAGTACTTC
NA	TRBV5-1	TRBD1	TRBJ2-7	CASSSKPGQTYEQYF	TGCGCCAGCAGCTCGAAACCGGGACAGACCTACGAGCAGTACTTC
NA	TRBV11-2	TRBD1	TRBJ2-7	CASSPIQPYQGAYEQYF	TGTGCCAGCAGCCCGATTCAGCCGTACCAGGGGGCGTACGAGCAGTACTTC
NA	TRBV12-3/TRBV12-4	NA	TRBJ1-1	CASSEHVNTEAFF	TGTGCCAGCAGCGAACACGTGAACACTGAAGCTTTCTTT
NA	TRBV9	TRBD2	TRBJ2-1	CASSVGSGGAFWQFF	TGTGCCAGCAGCGTAGGTAGCGGGGGGGCATTTTGGCAGTTCTTC
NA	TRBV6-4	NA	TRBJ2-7	CASSDSGGPLYEQYF	TGTGCCAGCAGTGACTCGGGGGGCCCGCTCTACGAGCAGTACTTC
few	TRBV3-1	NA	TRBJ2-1	CASSQGDVRADEQFF	TGTGCCAGCAGCCAAGGGGACGTCCGGGCGGATGAGCAGTTCTTC
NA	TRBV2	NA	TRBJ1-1	CASQREVGRDTEAFF	TGTGCCAGCCAGCGAGAGGTCGGGAGAGACACTGAAGCTTTCTTT
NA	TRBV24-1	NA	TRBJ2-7	CATSSGAGYEQYF	TGTGCCACCAGTTCCGGGGCCGGCTACGAGCAGTACTTC
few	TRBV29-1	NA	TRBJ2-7	CSVGDSTGTSSYEQYF	TGCAGCGTGGGGGACTCGACAGGTACAAGCTCCTACGAGCAGTACTTC
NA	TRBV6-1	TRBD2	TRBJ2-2	CASSEGTSSAGELFF	TGTGCCAGCAGTGAGGGGACTAGCTCAGCCGGGGAGCTGTTTTTT
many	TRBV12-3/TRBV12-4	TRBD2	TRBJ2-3	CASSPLGLSTDTQYF	TGTGCCAGCAGTCCCCTGGGACTAAGCACAGATACGCAGTATTTT
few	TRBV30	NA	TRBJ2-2	CAWSWGDGELFF	TGTGCCTGGAGTTGGGGTGACGGGGAGCTGTTTTTT
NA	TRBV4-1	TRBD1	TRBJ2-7	CASSPKQGSSYEQYF	TGCGCCAGCAGCCCGAAACAGGGGAGCTCCTACGAGCAGTACTTC
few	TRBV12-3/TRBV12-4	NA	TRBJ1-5	CASSSTISNQPQHF	TGTGCCAGCAGCTCTACAATTTCCAATCAGCCCCAGCATTTT
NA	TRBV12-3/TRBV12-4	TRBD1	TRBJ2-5	CASSFLGSGGETQYF	TGTGCCAGCAGCTTCCTAGGGTCAGGGGGAGAGACCCAGTACTTC
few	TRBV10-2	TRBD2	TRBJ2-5	CASRSGARGRTQYF	TGCGCCAGCCGAAGCGGGGCACGCGGTCGGACCCAGTACTTC
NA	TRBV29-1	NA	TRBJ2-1	CSQAGSGAYNEQFF	TGCAGCCAGGCGGGGTCAGGGGCCTACAATGAGCAGTTCTTC
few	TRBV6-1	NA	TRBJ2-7	CASSKSSYEQYF	TGTGCCAGCAGCAAGAGCAGTTACGAGCAGTACTTC
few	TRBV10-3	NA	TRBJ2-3	CAISGGTKSTDTQYF	TGTGCCATCAGTGGGGGGACAAAGAGCACAGATACGCAGTATTTT